One sample yielded the 8 T cell receptor beta chains listed below, sequenced in a study of TIL therapy for anti-PD-1-resistant metastatic lung cancer. This was the immunoSEQ v3 assay. Clones were read by immunoSEQ multiplex PCR, and TCRdb kept only the in-frame ones, dropping some. Among 40,000 to 55,000 clones, 70% to 80% were seen once, and the ten largest hold 4% to 5.5%. Time point described: pre-treatment sample, taken before nivolumab and TIL therapy. Here the sequenced sample was blood, taken at baseline. These receptors were taken from a woman aged 30 to 85 with non-small cell lung cancer.

This chain links TRBV7-2 with TRBJ1-1, with D possibly TRBD1 on 5 matching bases. Trimming took off 1 base at V and 14 bases at J, with 20 bases between the two ends. The CDR3 is 14 amino acids. Germline assignment: CDR1 SGHTA and CDR2 FQGNSA. CDR3 region: CASSLVWGGAVEFF. The CDR3 bases are TGTGCCAGCAGCTTAGTATGGGGCGGGGCCGTTGAGTTCTTT.

The rearrangement uses TRBV9 and TRBJ1-3; D is undetermined. V shed 4 bases and J shed 0 bases, with 11 bases lying between them. The CDR3 length is 15 residues. Germline V gene data show CDR1 as SGDLS and CDR2 as YYNGEE. CDR3 region: CASSPAGYSGNTIYF. The CDR3 nucleotides read TGTGCCAGCAGCCCAGCCGGTTACTCTGGAAACACCATATATTTT.

The J gene is TRBJ1-2, the V gene TRBV29-1; 8 bases agree with TRBD1. The CDR3 consists of 13 residues. Germline V gene lookup returns CDR1 SQVTM and CDR2 ANQGSEA. The J segment lost 4 bases and the V segment lost 1 base, leaving 2 bases of the junction unmatched. CDR3 DNA: TGCAGCGTTGAAGGTCAGGGGGCCTATGGCTACACCTTC. It encodes CSVEGQGAYGYTF.

The rearrangement links TRBV28 to TRBJ2-3; 10 bases line up with TRBD2. Trimming cost V 8 bases and J 6 bases; bases outside gene matches: 11. Looked up from germline, CDR1 is MDHEN and CDR2 is SYDVKM. The CDR3 spans 15 residues. The CDR3 loop reads CASGRASGREDTQYF. DNA of the CDR3: TGTGCCAGCGGTCGGGCTAGCGGGAGAGAGGATACGCAGTATTTT.

The J gene is TRBJ2-6, the V gene TRBV27; no clear D. Per germline, CDR1 MNHEY and CDR2 SMNVEV (reference sequence). This CDR3 is built from 13 residues. Trimming took 2 bases from V and 2 from J, leaving 1 base between them. The CDR3 spells CASSLTGANVLTF. DNA for the CDR3: TGTGCCAGCAGTTTAACTGGGGCCAACGTCCTGACTTTC.

CDR3 amino acids: CSVGGRGGGGYNEQFF. CDR3 DNA: TGCAGCGTTGGGGGGCGTGGGGGAGGAGGGTACAATGAGCAGTTCTTC. The chain links TRBV29-1 to TRBJ2-1, with D possibly being TRBD1 or TRBD2 (6 bases each). CDR1 is SQVTM, CDR2 ANQGSEA, per germline. The CDR3 has 16 residues. Trimming took 4 bases from V and 4 from J, leaving 20 bases between them.

This chain uses TRBV7-9 with TRBJ2-7; 9 bases are shared with TRBD2. This CDR3 is 15 amino acids long. CDR1 is SEHNR and CDR2 is FQNEAQ in the germline V gene (reference sequence). V lost 1 base and J lost 3; bases outside the gene matches: 4. The CDR3 DNA is TGTGCCAGCAGCTTAGTCAGTAGCGGGGGCTACGAGCAGTACTTC. Amino acids: CASSLVSSGGYEQYF.

The chain joins TRBV25-1 to TRBJ2-1, with D uncertain. Germline CDR1 and CDR2: MGHDK and SYGVNS. V gave up 5 bases and J gave up 1 base, with 18 bases separating them. The CDR3 has 17 residues. The CDR3 loop reads CASSSEVGFLSYNEQFF. The CDR3 nucleotides are TGTGCCAGCAGTTCAGAGGTGGGGTTTTTATCCTACAATGAGCAGTTCTTC.